A single count supports the clone carrying this TCR beta chain. Its antigen is not known. There were TCR beta CDR3 regions amplified from RNA transcripts. The HTBI primer set drove a first-round RT-PCR of the TCR CDR3. One entry per CDR3 protein results from TCRdb running MiXCR on the multiplex PCR reads. In the table there are around 800,000 distinct CDR3 sequences, over 35% of which are singletons. This sample is drawn from a study of T cells in Graves' hyperthyroidism and ophthalmopathy. The study, taken as a whole, reports: Researchers found most expanded thyroid clonotypes above 0.001 in blood as well.

Patients between 18 and 65 years old had hyperthyroidism, newly diagnosed and lasting under 2 months. Patients having uncontrolled infection, another autoimmune disease, pregnancy or lactation were not included. Deletions cut 4 bases from V and 2 bases from J, with 19 bases between. Per germline, CDR1 SGHRS and CDR2 YFSETQ. The CDR3 covers 16 residues. The sequencing input was blood. This rearrangement joins TRBV5-1 to TRBJ2-7; perhaps D is TRBD1 or TRBD2 (5 bases each). The origin of this receptor is a man between 18 and 29 years old with Graves' hyperthyroidism. The CDR3 spells CASSPGTDHLPYEQYF. The CDR3 coding sequence is TGCGCCAGCAGCCCCGGGACGGATCATTTACCCTACGAGCAGTACTTC.